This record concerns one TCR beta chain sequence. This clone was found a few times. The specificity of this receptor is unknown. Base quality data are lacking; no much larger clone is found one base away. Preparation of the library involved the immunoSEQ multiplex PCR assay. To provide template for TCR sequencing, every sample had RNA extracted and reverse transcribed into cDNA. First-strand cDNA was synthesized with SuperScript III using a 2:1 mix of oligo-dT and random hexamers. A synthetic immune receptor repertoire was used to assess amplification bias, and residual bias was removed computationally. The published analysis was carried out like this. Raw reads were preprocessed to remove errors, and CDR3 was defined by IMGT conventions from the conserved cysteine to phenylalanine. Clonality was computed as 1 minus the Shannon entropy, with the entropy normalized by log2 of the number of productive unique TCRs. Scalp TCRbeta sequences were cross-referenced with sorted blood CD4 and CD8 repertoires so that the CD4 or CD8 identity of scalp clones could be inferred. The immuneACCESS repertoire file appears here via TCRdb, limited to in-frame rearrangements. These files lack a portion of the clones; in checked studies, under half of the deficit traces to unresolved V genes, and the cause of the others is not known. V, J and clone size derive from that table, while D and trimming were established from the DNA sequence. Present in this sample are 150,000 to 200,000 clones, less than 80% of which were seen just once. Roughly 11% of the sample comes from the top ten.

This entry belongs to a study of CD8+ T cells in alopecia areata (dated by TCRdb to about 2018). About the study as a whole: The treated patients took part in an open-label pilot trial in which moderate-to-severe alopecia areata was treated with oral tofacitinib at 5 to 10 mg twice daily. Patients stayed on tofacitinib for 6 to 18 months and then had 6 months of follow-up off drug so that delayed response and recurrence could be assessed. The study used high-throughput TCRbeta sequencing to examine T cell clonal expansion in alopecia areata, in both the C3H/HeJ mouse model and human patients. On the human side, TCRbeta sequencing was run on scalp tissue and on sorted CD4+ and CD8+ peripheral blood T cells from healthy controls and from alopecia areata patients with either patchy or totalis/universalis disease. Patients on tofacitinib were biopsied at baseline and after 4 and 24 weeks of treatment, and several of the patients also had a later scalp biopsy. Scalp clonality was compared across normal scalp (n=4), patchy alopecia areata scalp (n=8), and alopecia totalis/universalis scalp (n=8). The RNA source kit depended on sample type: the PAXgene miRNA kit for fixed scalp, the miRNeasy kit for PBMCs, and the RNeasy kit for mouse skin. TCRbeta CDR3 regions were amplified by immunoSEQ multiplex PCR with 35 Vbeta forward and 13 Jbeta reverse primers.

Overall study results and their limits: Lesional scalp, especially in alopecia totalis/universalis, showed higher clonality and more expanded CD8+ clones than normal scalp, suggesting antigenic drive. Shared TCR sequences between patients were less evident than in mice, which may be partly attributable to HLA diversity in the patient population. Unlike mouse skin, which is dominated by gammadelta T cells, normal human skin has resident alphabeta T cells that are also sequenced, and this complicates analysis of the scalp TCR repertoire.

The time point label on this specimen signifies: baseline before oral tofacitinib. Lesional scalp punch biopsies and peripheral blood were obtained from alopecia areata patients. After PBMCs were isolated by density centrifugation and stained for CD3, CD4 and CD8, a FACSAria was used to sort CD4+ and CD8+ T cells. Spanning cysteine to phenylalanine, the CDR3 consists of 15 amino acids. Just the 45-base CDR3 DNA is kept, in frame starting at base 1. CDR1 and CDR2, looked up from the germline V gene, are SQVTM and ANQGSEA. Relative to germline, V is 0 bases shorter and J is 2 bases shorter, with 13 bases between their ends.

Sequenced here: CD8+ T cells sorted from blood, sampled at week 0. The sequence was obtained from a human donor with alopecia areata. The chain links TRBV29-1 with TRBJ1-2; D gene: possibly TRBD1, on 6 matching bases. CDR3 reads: CSVEDMTGPNYGYTF. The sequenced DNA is TGCAGCGTTGAAGATATGACAGGTCCGAACTATGGCTACACCTTC.